This TCR beta chain was sequenced during a study of blood T cell repertoires in COVID-19. The table came from immunoSEQ multiplex PCR; TCRdb's copy has only in-frame clones and leaves some out. Here the sample spans about 200,000 clones, around 84% being singletons. This CDR3 contains 15 residues. Germline V gene lookup returns CDR1 SGHVS and CDR2 FNYEAQ. J was trimmed by 5 bases and V by 5 bases; bases with no gene match: 6. The specimen was PBMCs or T cells enriched from blood (not recorded which). The genes are TRBV7-6 and TRBJ2-5; 12 bases align to TRBD1. This TCR was recovered from a middle-aged woman with acute COVID-19. The CDR3 DNA reads as TGTGCCAGCAGCCAACCCGGGACAGGGGGCGAGACCCAGTACTTC. It specifies CASSQPGTGGETQYF.